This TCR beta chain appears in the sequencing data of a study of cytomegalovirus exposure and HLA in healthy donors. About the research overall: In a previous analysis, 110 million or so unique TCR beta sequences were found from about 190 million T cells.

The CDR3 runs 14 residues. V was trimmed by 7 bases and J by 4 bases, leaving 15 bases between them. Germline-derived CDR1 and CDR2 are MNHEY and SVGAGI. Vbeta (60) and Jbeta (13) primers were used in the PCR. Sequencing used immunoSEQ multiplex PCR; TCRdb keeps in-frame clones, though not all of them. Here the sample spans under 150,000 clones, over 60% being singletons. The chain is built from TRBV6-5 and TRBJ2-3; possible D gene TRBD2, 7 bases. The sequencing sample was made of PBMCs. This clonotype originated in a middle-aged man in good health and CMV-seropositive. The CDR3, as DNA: TGTGCCAGCAAGGAGGGGGGGCCGGCAGATACGCAGTATTTT. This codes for CASKEGGPADTQYF.